One sample yielded the 25 T cell receptor beta chains listed below, sequenced in a study of blood T cells in healthy people across ages. Using a J-beta primer mix together with a sample-barcoded 5' primer, a second PCR was run for roughly 7 to 11 cycles. TCRdb called the 5' RACE reads again in MiXCR, with one record for every CDR3 protein. The repertoire holds more than 800,000 distinct CDR3 sequences, with 40% to 45% as singletons. The source material was blood. These receptors were taken from a woman aged 60-75 years in good health.

This clonotype has only a few counts. V and J are TRBV20-1 and TRBJ2-1; a possible D gene is TRBD2 (6 bases). In germline, CDR1 is DFQATT, CDR2 SNEGSKA (reference sequence). The CDR3 is made up of 13 amino acids. Deletions cut 6 bases from V and 8 bases from J, with 17 bases between. CDR3 nucleotides: TGCAGTGCCCTGGGGCCAACGGGGGATGAGCAGTTCTTC. Its protein product is CSALGPTGDEQFF.

The V call is TRBV20-1, the J call TRBJ2-5; 14 bases line up with TRBD2. Losses at the gene ends were 4 bases for V and 4 bases for J; bases not matched to a gene: 8. Germline CDR1 is DFQATT and CDR2 is SNEGSKA (reference sequence). This CDR3 contains 16 residues. The CDR3 here is CSANEGTSGSAETQYF. CDR3 sequence (DNA): TGCAGTGCTAACGAGGGGACTAGCGGGAGCGCAGAGACCCAGTACTTC.

The rearrangement uses TRBV11-1 and TRBJ2-7; 9 bases agree with TRBD2. Germline V lookup: CDR1 SGHAT, CDR2 FQDESV (reference sequence). The J segment lost 4 bases and the V segment lost 9 bases, leaving 7 bases of the junction unmatched. The CDR3 runs to 13 residues. This CDR3 is CASSRTSDYEQYF. CDR3 nucleotide sequence: TGTGCCAGTTCCCGGACTAGCGATTACGAGCAGTACTTC.

The chain combines TRBV9 with TRBJ1-2; 11 bases map to TRBD1. CDR1 is SGDLS and CDR2 is YYNGEE in the germline V gene. This CDR3 is built from 15 residues. V gave up 1 base and J gave up 7 bases; unmatched junction bases: 6. The CDR3 protein is CASSVSGQGAGGYTF. The DNA of the CDR3 is TGTGCCAGCAGCGTAAGCGGACAGGGGGCAGGTGGCTACACCTTC.

This clonotype came up once. The V gene is TRBV11-1, the J gene TRBJ1-2; no reliable D call. CDR1 and CDR2 (germline): SGHAT, FQDESV (reference sequence). The ends were cut back, 5 bases at V and 3 bases at J, with 10 bases in the middle. This CDR3 is 13 amino acids long. The CDR3 loop reads CASSRPGDYGYTF. The CDR3 DNA reads as TGTGCCAGCAGCCGTCCGGGTGACTATGGCTACACCTTC.

This clonotype was counted a few times. This sequence joins TRBV16 and TRBJ2-7, with 7 bases that match TRBD1. The V gene end was trimmed by 0 bases and the J gene end by 4 bases; junction bases not matched to a gene: 3. Germline loops: CDR1 KGHSY, CDR2 FQNENV. The CDR3 runs 14 residues. The CDR3 coding sequence is TGTGCCAGCAGCCAATCACAGGGGCAATACGAGCAGTACTTC. Translating it yields CASSQSQGQYEQYF.

The chain links TRBV7-9 to TRBJ2-1; 10 bases line up with TRBD1. V shed 2 bases, J shed 2 bases, and the junction held 12 bases outside the gene matches. This CDR3 has 19 residues. CDR1 and CDR2 (germline): SEHNR, FQNEAQ (reference sequence). As DNA, the CDR3 is TGTGCCAGCAGCTTACAGGGACAGGGGTGGCGGGCAACCTACAATGAGCAGTTCTTC. This codes for CASSLQGQGWRATYNEQFF. Full variable domain (outside the CDR3, taken from reference TRBV7-9 and TRBJ2-1): DTGVSQNPRHKITKRGQNVTFRCDPISEHNRLYWYRQTLGQGPEFLTYFQNEAQLEKSRLLSDRFSAERPKGSFSTLEIQRTEQGDSAMYLCASSLQGQGWRATYNEQFFGPGTRLTVL.

V and J are TRBV29-1 and TRBJ2-1, with 11 positions matching TRBD2. V lost 2 bases and J lost 0; bases outside the gene matches: 12. Germline loops: CDR1 SQVTM, CDR2 ANQGSEA. The CDR3 has 19 amino acids. The CDR3 loop is CSVEWLAGGRSVSYNEQFF. The CDR3, as DNA: TGCAGCGTTGAATGGCTAGCGGGAGGCCGATCCGTCTCCTACAATGAGCAGTTCTTC.

This clonotype has a handful of counts. The chain joins TRBV6-5 to TRBJ2-7, with 10 bases fitting TRBD2. Germline trimming cut 0 bases from V and 7 bases from J; bases unmatched to any gene: 9. Germline V gives CDR1 MNHEY, CDR2 SVGAGI. The CDR3 has 16 amino acids. CDR3 sequence: CASSYSTSGRAREQYF. The CDR3 DNA follows: TGTGCCAGCAGTTACTCGACCAGCGGGAGGGCTCGGGAGCAGTACTTC.

This clonotype was counted a few times. The chain uses TRBV5-1 and TRBJ2-3, with unresolved D. Trimming removed 0 bases at V and 6 bases at J, with 11 bases between. Germline lookup yields CDR1 SGHRS and CDR2 YFSETQ. The CDR3 contains 14 residues. The CDR3 nucleotides are TGCGCCAGCAGCTTGGTTGGTCCCGCGGATACGCAGTATTTT. Its protein product is CASSLVGPADTQYF.

This rearrangement joins TRBV10-2 to TRBJ1-1, with D perhaps TRBD1 (6 bases). Trimming left V 3 bases short and J 1 base short, with 12 bases between. CDR1 WSHSY and CDR2 SAAADI come from the germline V gene. This CDR3 comprises 15 residues. The CDR3 reads CASSDEGGWNTEAFF. The CDR3, as DNA: TGCGCCAGCAGTGATGAGGGGGGCTGGAACACTGAAGCTTTCTTT.

The rearrangement joins TRBV5-1 to TRBJ2-2, with 11 bases matching TRBD2. The CDR3 length is 15 residues. CDR1 SGHRS and CDR2 YFSETQ come from the germline V gene. V was pared by 6 bases and J by 3 bases, with 4 bases of the junction left unmatched. CDR3 sequence: CASKRLAGYTGELFF. In DNA, the CDR3 is TGCGCCAGCAAGAGACTAGCGGGGTACACCGGGGAGCTGTTTTTT.

This chain links TRBV20-1 with TRBJ2-1, with D unresolved. The CDR3 extends over 14 amino acids. The V end lost 0 bases, the J end lost 6 bases, and 12 bases lay between the germline ends. The germline gives CDR1 DFQATT, CDR2 SNEGSKA (reference sequence). The CDR3: CSARDNLFVNEQFF. The DNA of the CDR3 is TGCAGTGCTAGAGATAACCTATTTGTCAATGAGCAGTTCTTC.

This clonotype occurred a few times. The genes are TRBV12-3 or TRBV12-4 and TRBJ1-2; D gene unclear. The CDR3 extends over 14 amino acids. With 5 bases removed from V and 5 bases from J, the gap between germline ends came to 15 bases. The CDR3 sequence: CASSPPSTAYGYTF. CDR3 in DNA: TGTGCCAGCAGTCCCCCCTCTACAGCGTATGGCTACACCTTC.

This clonotype was found a few times. J is TRBJ2-1 and V is TRBV20-1; possible D gene TRBD2, 7 bases. The CDR3 is 18 amino acids. Germline-derived CDR1 and CDR2 are DFQATT and SNEGSKA (reference sequence). V lost 5 bases and J 8 bases, leaving 31 bases between the germline ends. CDR3 DNA: TGCAGTGCTGGGGGGGAGCGGCCAGGGGCCCGACTGAGGCATGAGCAGTTCTTC. Translation gives CSAGGERPGARLRHEQFF.

The chain joins TRBV6-6 to TRBJ1-3; D is uncertain. V gave up 2 bases and J gave up 9 bases, with 23 bases separating them. Germline CDR1 MNHNY, CDR2 SVGAGI (reference sequence). The CDR3 loop spans 17 amino acids. Here the CDR3 reads CASSYDPHRTTGSTIYF. Written as DNA, the CDR3 is TGTGCCAGCAGTTACGATCCCCATAGGACGACCGGGAGCACCATATATTTT.

The genes are TRBV20-1 and TRBJ2-7, with TRBD1 matching 9 bases. The germline V gene encodes CDR1 DFQATT and CDR2 SNEGSKA (reference sequence). After removal of 7 bases from V and 4 bases from J, the junction contained 8 bases not matched to a gene. This CDR3 region has 13 residues. This CDR3 is CSGATGGLYEQYF. Written as DNA, the CDR3 is TGCAGTGGAGCCACAGGGGGCCTATACGAGCAGTACTTC.

The chain joins TRBV7-9 to TRBJ2-3; 13 nucleotides line up with TRBD2. Germline CDR1 reads SEHNR; CDR2 reads FQNEAQ (reference sequence). V gave up 4 bases and J gave up 3 bases; unmatched junction bases: 13. The CDR3 sequence is 19 residues long. Here the CDR3 reads CASSSWGLAGRLGTDTQYF. The CDR3 coding sequence is TGTGCCAGCAGCTCCTGGGGACTAGCGGGACGGTTGGGGACAGATACGCAGTATTTT.

The chain has TRBV6-6 and TRBJ2-7; no firm D call. The germline V gene has CDR1 MNHNY and CDR2 SVGAGI (reference sequence). The ends were cut back, 0 bases at V and 0 bases at J, with 9 bases in the middle. The length of the CDR3 is 15 residues. The CDR3 nucleotides read TGTGCCAGCAGTTACTCGATTAGCCTCTCCTACGAGCAGTACTTC. As protein: CASSYSISLSYEQYF.

This clonotype was counted a few times. This chain connects TRBV15 to TRBJ2-5, with no clear D. The CDR3 contains 15 residues. V was clipped by 1 base and J by 0 bases, with 9 bases between them. From germline, CDR1 is LNHNV and CDR2 YYDKDF (reference sequence). The CDR3, as DNA: TGTGCCACCAGCAGAGCGTCTAGATACCAAGAGACCCAGTACTTC. It specifies CATSRASRYQETQYF.

V usage is TRBV30 and J usage is TRBJ1-5; 9 bases fit TRBD1. CDR1 and CDR2 from the germline V gene are GTSNPN and SVGIG (reference sequence). V lost 0 bases to trimming and J lost 4 bases; unmatched junction nucleotides: 1. The CDR3 sequence is 14 residues long. The CDR3 DNA sequence: TGTGCCTGGAGTGTGGGGACAGGGAATCAGCCCCAGCATTTT. It translates to CAWSVGTGNQPQHF.

On this clonotype itself: This may arise from a read error, as a much more abundant clone is one base away. This chain links TRBV10-3 with TRBJ2-1, with 13 bases matching TRBD2. The CDR3 consists of 18 residues. CDR1 is ENHRY and CDR2 is SYGVKD in the germline V gene. J lost 13 bases, V lost 4 bases, and 19 bases had no gene match. This CDR3 reads CAISAPLGTSGMEETQFF. For the CDR3, the DNA is TGTGCCATCAGTGCCCCTCTAGGGACTAGCGGGATGGAAGAGACCCAGTTCTTC.

This clonotype was counted between two and nine times. V usage is TRBV11-1 and J usage is TRBJ2-5; D is tentatively TRBD1 or TRBD2 (6 bases each). Germline values: CDR1 SGHAT, CDR2 FQDESV (reference sequence). Between the trimmed V and J ends, which lost 5 bases and 2 bases, there was a span of 15 bases. The CDR3 is 15 amino acids. The CDR3 DNA is TGTGCCAGCAGCCGATCAGGGGCGGGACAAGAGACCCAGTACTTC. Translation gives CASSRSGAGQETQYF.

This clonotype was counted a few times. The chain employs TRBV27 and TRBJ2-7; 12 bases are a match to TRBD2. V shed 2 bases, J shed 2 bases, and the junction held 10 bases outside the gene matches. CDR3 length: 18 residues. Germline V gene lookup returns CDR1 MNHEY and CDR2 SMNVEV (reference sequence). CDR3 coding DNA: TGTGCCAGCAGTTTAGGCCTAGCGGGAGGGCCACAAACCTACGAGCAGTACTTC. Its protein is CASSLGLAGGPQTYEQYF.

In this sample, this clonotype turned up once. The V and J genes are TRBV9 and TRBJ2-1; TRBD1 matches 8 bases. This CDR3 is 16 amino acids long. V trimming: 3 bases; J trimming: 9 bases; junction bases outside the gene matches: 14. Germline V gene sequence: CDR1 SGDLS, CDR2 YYNGEE. The CDR3 reads CASSAGQGFVAVEQFF. The CDR3 bases are TGTGCCAGCAGCGCCGGACAGGGTTTCGTTGCCGTTGAGCAGTTCTTC.